The present T cell receptor (beta chain) was sequenced within a study of blood T cell repertoires in COVID-19. This table comes from immunoSEQ multiplex PCR, and its TCRdb copy is limited to in-frame clones, with some not included. Counted here are 110,000 to 150,000 clones, 84% occurring once; the ten biggest clones make up about 1.5%. The sequence came from a woman in her late teens or twenties who had been exposed to COVID-19. Input material: PBMCs or T cells enriched from blood (not recorded which).

The CDR3 region is CASSLKGLGYTF. DNA for the CDR3: TGTGCCAGCAGTTTAAAAGGACTCGGCTACACCTTC. The V and J genes are TRBV12-3 or TRBV12-4 and TRBJ1-2; D unclear. CDR3 length equals 12 residues. V gave up 2 bases and J gave up 8 bases, with 9 bases separating them.